Each of the 5 T cell receptor beta chains below was sequenced from the same sample in a study of spatial heterogeneity in lung cancer. Time point of the sample: sample taken at primary tumor resection. One entry per CDR3 protein results from TCRdb running MiXCR on the 5' RACE reads. The table records 30,000 to 40,000 distinct CDR3 sequences, about 5% of them present only once. The sample here was PBMCs, taken at surgery. The receptors stem from a female donor with early-stage non-small cell lung cancer.

This clonotype was seen at least ten times. The CDR3 reads CASSLGTGAEAFF. The CDR3 DNA is TGTGCCAGCTCACTTGGGACAGGGGCTGAAGCTTTCTTT. This rearrangement joins TRBV18 to TRBJ1-1, with TRBD1 matching over 10 bases. CDR1 and CDR2 (germline): KGHSH, LQKENI. Trimming cost V 4 bases and J 6 bases; bases outside gene matches: 2. The CDR3 has 13 residues.

This clonotype was counted ten times or more. The chain has TRBV3-1 and TRBJ1-5; D gene ambiguous. V shed 1 base and J shed 7 bases, with 8 bases lying between them. The CDR3 is 13 amino acids. From germline, CDR1 is LGHDT and CDR2 YNNKEL (reference sequence). DNA for the CDR3: TGTGCCAGCAGCCAAGGGGCCAGACAGCCCCAGCATTTT. Its protein is CASSQGARQPQHF.

This clonotype turned up a few times. The J gene is TRBJ2-1, the V gene TRBV6-5; tentatively, D is TRBD2 (6 bases). The V and J ends lost 4 bases and 9 bases respectively, with 25 bases between them. This CDR3 spans 17 amino acids. Germline V gives CDR1 MNHEY, CDR2 SVGAGI. For the CDR3, the DNA is TGTGCCAGCAGTTCCACTCCTTTACGGCGGGGAGGCGGTGAGCAGTTCTTC. This sequence encodes CASSSTPLRRGGGEQFF.

This clonotype was recorded at least ten times. The chain joins TRBV9 to TRBJ2-2; D tentatively fits TRBD1 or TRBD2 (7 bases each). CDR1 and CDR2 (germline): SGDLS, YYNGEE. V lost 4 bases and J lost 4, with 14 bases in between. The CDR3 extends over 15 amino acids. The CDR3 nucleotides read TGTGCCAGCAGCCCCAGGGGGGGGAGCACCGGGGAGCTGTTTTTT. It encodes CASSPRGGSTGELFF.

In its sample, this clonotype was seen many times. This rearrangement joins TRBV6-2 or TRBV6-3 to TRBJ1-1; a possible D gene is TRBD1 (5 bases). Per the germline V gene, CDR1 is MNHEY and CDR2 is SVGEGT. Between the trimmed V and J ends, which lost 10 bases and 3 bases, there was a span of 15 bases. This CDR3 has 13 amino acids. DNA of the CDR3: TGTGCCACCACTATCCGGGGGGACACTGAAGCTTTCTTT. Residues: CATTIRGDTEAFF.